These T cell receptor beta chains were read from a single sample in a study of blood T cell repertoires in COVID-19. The data were produced by immunoSEQ multiplex PCR, yet TCRdb's version contains in-frame clones alone and is incomplete. The sample holds fewer than 250,000 clones, approximately 84% seen once. Sample: peripheral blood. The receptors derive from an elderly woman with acute or convalescent COVID-19. CDR3s include the opening cysteine and the closing phenylalanine or tryptophan. D genes are given only for firm matches. Clone size is given for some rows only: seen once, a few or many times, or a class if the clone is expanded.

J | D | length | size | V | CDR3 | DNA
TRBJ1-6 | . | 13 | . | TRBV14 | CASSSFRVSPLHF | TGTGCCAGCAGCTCATTCAGGGTTTCACCCCTCCACTTT
TRBJ2-7 | TRBD1 | 15 | . | TRBV5-1 | CASSLRTGEVYEQYF | TGCGCCAGCAGCTTGCGGACAGGGGAAGTTTACGAGCAGTACTTC
TRBJ1-5 | . | 20 | . | TRBV7-3 | CASSLIWGKRGIYSNQPQHF | TGTGCCAGCAGCCTAATATGGGGCAAGCGGGGGATCTATAGCAATCAGCCCCAGCATTTT
TRBJ2-5 | . | 14 | . | TRBV3-1/TRBV3-2 | CASSLRTQQETQYF | TGTGCCAGCAGCCTTAGGACACAACAAGAGACCCAGTACTTC
TRBJ1-1 | . | 13 | . | TRBV28 | CASLLGGNTEAFF | TGTGCCAGCCTCCTGGGGGGAAACACTGAAGCTTTCTTT
TRBJ1-2 | TRBD1 | 11 | once | TRBV18 | CATRGQESYTF | TGTGCCACCAGAGGACAGGAAAGCTACACCTTC
TRBJ2-7 | . | 14 | . | TRBV5-5 | CASSLIARGEEQYF | TGTGCCAGCAGCTTGATCGCCAGGGGTGAGGAGCAGTACTTC
TRBJ2-1 | TRBD2 | 12 | . | TRBV11-2 | CASSPRAGGPLF | TGTGCCAGCAGCCCCCGAGCGGGAGGGCCACTCTTC
TRBJ1-2 | TRBD1 | 15 | . | TRBV7-2 | CASSSPGQANYGYTF | TGTGCCAGCAGCTCTCCGGGACAGGCTAACTATGGCTACACCTTC
TRBJ2-3 | TRBD1 | 15 | few | TRBV4-3 | CASSQYGQGIDTQYF | TGCGCCAGCAGCCAATATGGACAGGGTATTGATACGCAGTATTTT
TRBJ1-1 | . | 13 | . | TRBV12-3/TRBV12-4 | CASRRGGLVEAFF | TGTGCCAGCCGGCGGGGGGGCTTGGTTGAAGCTTTCTTT
TRBJ1-5 | . | 16 | . | TRBV5-5 | CASSLGHTGGNQPQHF | TGTGCCAGCAGCTTGGGGCACACAGGAGGCAATCAGCCCCAGCATTTT
TRBJ2-1 | . | 15 | . | TRBV9 | CASSVVPGINNEQFF | TGTGCCAGCAGCGTAGTCCCCGGGATTAACAATGAGCAGTTCTTC
TRBJ1-1 | . | 11 | . | TRBV29-1 | CSVDGNTEAFF | TGCAGCGTTGACGGGAACACTGAAGCTTTCTTT
TRBJ2-5 | TRBD2 | 18 | . | TRBV5-1 | CASSLGITSGGEQETQYF | TGCGCCAGCAGCTTGGGGATCACTAGCGGGGGGGAGCAAGAGACCCAGTACTTC